Shown below are 30 T cell receptor beta chains from a single sample sequenced in a study of blood T cell repertoires in COVID-19. Only in-frame clones appear in the TCRdb table, and some are missing; sequencing was by immunoSEQ multiplex PCR. This table holds about 250,000 clones, 80% to 85% found once. Specimen: peripheral blood. These receptors all stem from a man aged 40-49 years with acute or convalescent COVID-19.

This chain uses TRBV5-1 with TRBJ2-1, with a tentative D call TRBD2 (6 bases). CDR1 is SGHRS and CDR2 is YFSETQ in the germline V gene. The CDR3 consists of 14 residues. Trimming took 0 bases from V and 5 from J, leaving 9 bases between them. In DNA form, the CDR3 reads TGCGCCAGCAGCTTGGCGACTAGAAACAATGAGCAGTTCTTC. Protein: CASSLATRNNEQFF.

The chain combines TRBV9 with TRBJ2-3, with D hard to call. Between the trimmed V and J ends, which lost 1 base and 4 bases, there was a span of 4 bases. The V gene's germline CDR1 is SGDLS and CDR2 YYNGEE. The CDR3 has 12 residues. CDR3 protein: CASSVHSDTQYF. The CDR3 region has the DNA TGTGCCAGCAGCGTACATTCAGATACGCAGTATTTT.

The gene calls are TRBV7-9 and TRBJ2-1; TRBD2 agrees at 11 bases. This CDR3 has 15 residues. The V gene end was trimmed by 5 bases and the J gene end by 5 bases; junction bases not matched to a gene: 5. CDR1 is SEHNR, CDR2 FQNEAQ, per germline (reference sequence). CDR3 sequence: CASSIRLAGNNEQFF. In DNA, the CDR3 is TGTGCCAGCAGCATTCGACTAGCGGGGAACAATGAGCAGTTCTTC.

Regarding this clone: Within the sample, other DNA sequences also encode this same CDR3. The genes are TRBV5-1 and TRBJ2-5; tentatively, D is TRBD1 (5 bases). The V end lost 0 bases, the J end lost 5 bases, and 5 bases lay between the germline ends. CDR3 length: 12 residues. Germline assignment: CDR1 SGHRS and CDR2 YFSETQ. The CDR3, as DNA: TGCGCCAGCAGCTTGGCAGGGGAGACCCAGTACTTC. It codes for CASSLAGETQYF.

The gene calls are TRBV5-1 and TRBJ1-1; D may be TRBD1 (6 bases). Trimming shortened V by 1 base and J by 4 bases, and 8 bases separated the two germline ends. This CDR3 comprises 13 residues. The germline V gene encodes CDR1 SGHRS and CDR2 YFSETQ. The CDR3 sequence: CASSLFRGTEAFF. CDR3 sequence (DNA): TGCGCCAGCAGCTTGTTCAGGGGCACTGAAGCTTTCTTT. The full variable domain, with the rest looked up from reference TRBV5-1 and TRBJ1-1, is KAGVTQTPRYLIKTRGQQVTLSCSPISGHRSVSWYQQTPGQGLQFLFEYFSETQRNKGNFPGRFSGRQFSNSRSEMNVSTLELGDSALYLCASSLFRGTEAFFGQGTRLTVV.

This clone was detected a few times. Written as DNA, the CDR3 is TGTGCCAGCAGTTTTGTTGCGGAAAATGGCTACACCTTC. It codes for CASSFVAENGYTF. This chain uses TRBV2 with TRBJ1-2; no definite D call. CDR3 size: 13 residues. Germline V gives CDR1 SNHLY, CDR2 FYNNEI. V lost 5 bases to trimming and J lost 6 bases, with 13 bases between them.

The CDR3 loop reads CASSIPGGARGTGELFF. The CDR3 DNA is TGTGCCAGTAGTATCCCGGGGGGCGCGCGGGGCACCGGGGAGCTGTTTTTT. The J gene is TRBJ2-2, the V gene TRBV19; possible D gene TRBD2, 7 bases. The V and J ends lost 3 bases and 4 bases respectively, with 18 bases between them. The germline V gene encodes CDR1 LNHDA and CDR2 SQIVND (reference sequence). The CDR3 sequence is 17 residues long.

The chain combines TRBV28 with TRBJ2-5; 8 positions agree with TRBD2. V lost 6 bases, J lost 4 bases, and 7 bases stayed unmatched. Looked up from germline, CDR1 is MDHEN and CDR2 is SYDVKM. CDR3 length: 14 residues. The CDR3 sequence: CASSSHSGRETQYF. CDR3 DNA sequence: TGTGCCAGCAGCTCACACAGCGGGAGAGAGACCCAGTACTTC.

The V gene is TRBV4-1, the J gene TRBJ1-1, with D perhaps matching TRBD1 (6 bases). Trimming shortened V by 1 base and J by 1 base, and 10 bases separated the two germline ends. The CDR3 totals 15 residues. Germline-derived CDR1 and CDR2 are MGHRA and YSYEKL. In DNA form, the CDR3 reads TGCGCCAGCAGCCAAGGCCTCAGGGGGAACACTGAAGCTTTCTTT. This sequence encodes CASSQGLRGNTEAFF.

The chain links TRBV5-5 to TRBJ1-5; a possible D gene is TRBD1 (5 bases). The CDR3 is made up of 14 amino acids. The germline gives CDR1 SGHKS, CDR2 YYEKEE (reference sequence). Trimming cost V 4 bases and J 4 bases, with 12 bases left between them. The CDR3 loop is CASSPGRVNQPQHF. The CDR3 bases are TGTGCCAGCAGCCCCGGCAGGGTTAATCAGCCCCAGCATTTT.

This chain joins TRBV14 and TRBJ1-4; 8 nucleotides agree with TRBD1. Germline V gene data show CDR1 as SGHDN and CDR2 as FVKESK. This CDR3 is built from 16 residues. The trim removed 2 bases at V and 5 bases at J, leaving 7 bases unmatched. The CDR3 loop reads CASSQMRGQVNEKLFF. The CDR3 DNA sequence: TGTGCCAGCAGCCAAATGCGGGGACAGGTGAATGAAAAACTGTTTTTT.

CDR3 sequence: CASSLGAVRGDTQYF. The CDR3 DNA is TGTGCCAGCAGCTTAGGCGCCGTAAGAGGAGATACGCAGTATTTT. The gene calls are TRBV11-3 and TRBJ2-3; no definite D call. Germline V gives CDR1 SGHNT, CDR2 YENEEA. V was cut by 1 base and J by 5 bases, with 13 bases left in between. The CDR3 is 15 residues long.

The V and J genes are TRBV27 and TRBJ2-6, with 8 bases fitting TRBD1. This CDR3 region has 17 residues. Germline-derived CDR1 and CDR2 are MNHEY and SMNVEV (reference sequence). The trim removed 5 bases at V and 8 bases at J, leaving 14 bases unmatched. The CDR3 DNA sequence: TGTGCCAGCAGTCCCCGGACAGGGACCACACCTCCCAACGTCCTGACTTTC. It yields the protein CASSPRTGTTPPNVLTF.

The chain has TRBV7-6 and TRBJ2-7; D is possibly TRBD1 (6 bases). The CDR3 loop spans 16 amino acids. CDR1 and CDR2 (germline): SGHVS, FNYEAQ. V lost 2 bases and J lost 4, with 18 bases in between. CDR3: CASSLNLRTVVYEQYF. Written as DNA, the CDR3 is TGTGCCAGCAGCTTAAACCTCCGGACAGTCGTTTACGAGCAGTACTTC.

The J gene is TRBJ2-7, the V gene TRBV9, with TRBD2 identical over 10 bases. The CDR3 is 15 amino acids. After removal of 4 bases from V and 2 bases from J, the junction contained 6 bases not matched to a gene. CDR1 is SGDLS and CDR2 is YYNGEE in the germline V gene. The CDR3 here is CASSPSSGSTYEQYF. The CDR3 DNA reads TGTGCCAGCAGCCCTTCTAGCGGGAGCACCTACGAGCAGTACTTC.

This sequence joins TRBV6-5 and TRBJ2-5; weak D call: TRBD2 (6 bases). The length of the CDR3 is 16 residues. The germline V and J ends were trimmed by 4 bases and 4 bases, with 19 bases remaining between them. Germline V lookup: CDR1 MNHEY, CDR2 SVGAGI. The CDR3 loop is CASSSLGGGGGETQYF. The CDR3 DNA reads TGTGCCAGCAGTTCCCTGGGGGGAGGTGGAGGAGAGACCCAGTACTTC.

DNA of the CDR3: TGTGCCAGCAGCTTAGGATGGCTAGCGGGAGACAATGAGCAGTTCTTC. This sequence encodes CASSLGWLAGDNEQFF. This rearrangement joins TRBV11-3 to TRBJ2-1, with 10 positions matching TRBD2. Germline V gives CDR1 SGHNT, CDR2 YENEEA. The CDR3 loop spans 16 amino acids. Germline trimming cut 1 base from V and 5 bases from J; bases unmatched to any gene: 5.

The chain recombines TRBV18 with TRBJ1-1; D not certain. This CDR3 is built from 14 residues. With 4 bases removed from V and 1 base from J, the gap between germline ends came to 10 bases. Germline CDR1 KGHSH, CDR2 LQKENI. In DNA form, the CDR3 reads TGTGCCAGCTCACGGGAGGGTGCGAACACTGAAGCTTTCTTT. As protein: CASSREGANTEAFF.

The chain has TRBV10-1 and TRBJ2-7; tentatively, D is TRBD2 (5 bases). CDR3 length: 14 residues. Trimming removed 4 bases at V and 0 bases at J, with 10 bases between. Looked up from germline, CDR1 is WNHNN and CDR2 is SYGVQD (reference sequence). The CDR3 here is CASSVSASSYEQYF. CDR3 sequence (DNA): TGCGCCAGCAGTGTTAGCGCTTCCTCCTACGAGCAGTACTTC.

This clone was seen only once. The CDR3, as DNA: TGTGCCAGCAGCGAGGGACTAATCTCCTACAATGAGCAGTTCTTC. As protein: CASSEGLISYNEQFF. The genes are TRBV9 and TRBJ2-1; 7 bases are shared with TRBD2. Germline trimming cut 3 bases from V and 0 bases from J; bases unmatched to any gene: 3. The CDR3 has 15 amino acids. Germline loops: CDR1 SGDLS, CDR2 YYNGEE.

Notes on this clone: This specimen includes other DNA sequences encoding the same CDR3. J is TRBJ1-2 and V is TRBV3-1 (or the pseudogene TRBV3-2); 8 bases are shared with TRBD1. J gave up 8 bases and V 1 base, and 3 bases lay outside the gene matches. CDR1 LGHDT and CDR2 YNNKEL come from the germline V gene (reference sequence). This CDR3 spans 13 amino acids. The DNA for the CDR3 is TGTGCCAGCAGCCAAGGACAGGGGCGAGGCTACACCTTC. This encodes CASSQGQGRGYTF.

The chain joins TRBV3-1 (or the pseudogene TRBV3-2) to TRBJ2-7; D possibly corresponds to TRBD1 (6 bases). V was shortened by 4 bases and J by 2 bases, with 12 bases between the two germline ends. This CDR3 contains 14 residues. From germline, CDR1 is LGHDT and CDR2 YNNKEL (reference sequence). The CDR3 sequence: CASSPLGATYEQYF. Here the CDR3 DNA reads TGTGCCAGCAGCCCCCTGGGGGCCACCTACGAGCAGTACTTC.

The J gene is TRBJ1-5, the V gene TRBV3-1 (or the pseudogene TRBV3-2); 10 bases are a match to TRBD1. The germline CDR1 and CDR2 sequences are LGHDT and YNNKEL (reference sequence). V dropped 6 bases and J dropped 7; count of bases not matched to a gene: 6. The CDR3 totals 14 residues. CDR3 DNA sequence: TGTGCCAGCAGTAGACAGGGGGCGGGGCAGCCCCAGCATTTT. Translated, it gives CASSRQGAGQPQHF.

This clone was seen a handful of times. CDR3 coding DNA: TGTGCCAGTAGCGGGACAGGGCCATACGAGCAGTACTTC. Amino acids: CASSGTGPYEQYF. J is TRBJ2-7 and V is TRBV19; 9 positions match TRBD1. The trim removed 6 bases at V and 4 bases at J, leaving 4 bases unmatched. CDR1 and CDR2 (germline): LNHDA, SQIVND (reference sequence). CDR3 length: 13 residues.

V gene TRBV5-6 combines with J gene TRBJ2-5, with D possibly matching TRBD1 (5 bases). V dropped 1 base and J dropped 3 bases, with 7 bases sitting between them. This CDR3 has 13 amino acids. Germline CDR1 SGHDT, CDR2 YYEEEE. CDR3 nucleotides: TGTGCCAGCAGCTTGCAGGGCGAAGAGACCCAGTACTTC. Amino acids: CASSLQGEETQYF.

This chain links TRBV5-1 with TRBJ2-2; tentative D call: TRBD2 (6 bases). Germline V gene data show CDR1 as SGHRS and CDR2 as YFSETQ. The V end was cut by 0 bases, the J end by 1 base, with 10 bases between. This CDR3 is 16 amino acids long. The CDR3 reads CASSLEGSGNTGELFF. In DNA form, the CDR3 reads TGCGCCAGCAGCTTGGAGGGTAGCGGGAACACCGGGGAGCTGTTTTTT.

V is TRBV19 and J is TRBJ2-5, with 9 bases identical to TRBD1. CDR1 LNHDA and CDR2 SQIVND come from the germline V gene (reference sequence). The trim removed 5 bases at V and 3 bases at J, leaving 7 bases unmatched. The CDR3 has 15 amino acids. The CDR3 DNA is TGTGCCAGTAGTGGCTCCGACAGGGGGAAAGAGACCCAGTACTTC. Translated: CASSGSDRGKETQYF. Supplemented by reference TRBV19 and TRBJ2-5, the full variable domain reads DGGITQSPKYLFRKEGQNVTLSCEQNLNHDAMYWYRQDPGQGLRLIYYSQIVNDFQKGDIAEGYSVSREKKESFPLTVTSAQKNPTAFYLCASSGSDRGKETQYFGPGTRLLVL.

The chain recombines TRBV12-3 or TRBV12-4 with TRBJ1-1; D not certain. V lost 1 base to trimming and J lost 3 bases, with 6 bases between them. This CDR3 has 13 amino acids. The CDR3 sequence: CASSLDRYTEAFF. CDR3 in DNA: TGTGCCAGCAGTTTAGACAGATACACTGAAGCTTTCTTT.

The chain combines TRBV16 with TRBJ1-3; weak D call: TRBD1 (5 bases). CDR1 KGHSY and CDR2 FQNENV come from the germline V gene. Trimming shortened V by 4 bases and J by 1 base, and 14 bases separated the two germline ends. The CDR3 sequence is 16 residues long. CDR3 nucleotides: TGTGCCAGCAGCCCCTTGGGGGGAGCTTCTGGAAACACCATATATTTT. This translates into CASSPLGGASGNTIYF.

This chain links TRBV7-3 with TRBJ2-1; 10 nucleotides match TRBD2. The junction had 3 bases not matched to a gene; V was cut back by 3 bases and J by 4 bases. Germline V gives CDR1 SGHTA, CDR2 FQGTGA. The CDR3 extends over 15 amino acids. In DNA form, the CDR3 reads TGTGCCAGCAGCTTCGGGACTAGCGAGTACAATGAGCAGTTCTTC. Amino acid sequence: CASSFGTSEYNEQFF.